The 16 T cell receptor beta chains presented below share a single source sample, sequenced in a study of T cell responses to AZD1222 COVID-19 vaccine. Produced via immunoSEQ multiplex PCR; TCRdb's table is partial and in-frame only. Of some 160,000 clones in the sample, roughly 93% were seen once. This specimen consisted of peripheral blood, obtained on day 0 of AZD1222 vaccination. The source is an adult in good health.

The rearrangement links TRBV30 to TRBJ1-3; no definite D call. With 0 bases removed from V and 3 bases from J, the gap between germline ends came to 0 bases. The CDR3 length is 11 residues. Per germline, CDR1 GTSNPN and CDR2 SVGIG (reference sequence). CDR3 in amino acids: CAWSVGNTIYF. For the CDR3, the DNA is TGTGCCTGGAGTGTTGGAAACACCATATATTTT.

The V gene is TRBV4-1, the J gene TRBJ1-2; D remains ambiguous. V lost 2 bases to trimming and J lost 4 bases, with 17 bases between them. This CDR3 region has 16 residues. Germline V gene data show CDR1 as MGHRA and CDR2 as YSYEKL. This CDR3 is CASSQKTVAIGYGYTF. The CDR3 region has the DNA TGCGCCAGCAGCCAAAAGACGGTAGCGATAGGCTATGGCTACACCTTC.

The chain links TRBV27 to TRBJ1-5, with TRBD1 as a possible D gene (5 bases). Germline values: CDR1 MNHEY, CDR2 SMNVEV (reference sequence). V lost 3 bases and J lost 5, with 11 bases in between. This CDR3 contains 14 residues. CDR3 DNA: TGTGCCAGCAGTTTCCCAGGGTGGGATCAGCCCCAGCATTTT. Translation: CASSFPGWDQPQHF.

The chain couples TRBV4-3 to TRBJ2-2; perhaps TRBD2 as D (6 bases). The CDR3 consists of 14 residues. Germline CDR1 and CDR2: LGHNA and YSLEER. The V end lost 0 bases, the J end lost 4 bases, and 6 bases lay between the germline ends. The CDR3 protein is CASSQDGGTGELFF. The CDR3 region has the DNA TGCGCCAGCAGCCAAGACGGGGGCACCGGGGAGCTGTTTTTT.

This clone was counted a single time. The chain recombines TRBV7-2 with TRBJ1-6; D is possibly TRBD1 (5 bases). CDR1 is SGHTA and CDR2 is FQGNSA in the germline V gene. With 3 bases removed from V and 6 bases from J, the gap between germline ends came to 12 bases. This CDR3 region has 15 residues. The CDR3 sequence is CASSFRGALNSPLHF. The DNA of the CDR3 is TGTGCCAGCAGCTTTAGGGGCGCCCTTAATTCACCCCTCCACTTT. Looking up the rest from reference TRBV7-2 and TRBJ1-6 gives the full variable domain: GAGVSQSPSNKVTEKGKDVELRCDPISGHTALYWYRQSLGQGLEFLIYFQGNSAPDKSGLPSDRFSAERTGGSVSTLTIQRTQQEDSAVYLCASSFRGALNSPLHFGNGTRLTVT.

The gene calls are TRBV7-2 and TRBJ1-1, with 8 bases lining up with TRBD1. The germline CDR1 and CDR2 sequences are SGHTA and FQGNSA. The CDR3 consists of 14 residues. V dropped 2 bases and J dropped 3; count of bases not matched to a gene: 2. CDR3 coding DNA: TGTGCCAGCAGCTTACAGGGGGCCCACACTGAAGCTTTCTTT. This translates into CASSLQGAHTEAFF.

The CDR3 spells CASSLSPTGETQYF. The CDR3 DNA reads TGTGCCAGCAGCTTATCTCCGACTGGGGAGACCCAGTACTTC. The chain combines TRBV7-8 with TRBJ2-5; D not certain. Between the trimmed V and J ends, which lost 2 bases and 5 bases, there was a span of 12 bases. Per germline, CDR1 SGHVS and CDR2 FQNEAQ. The CDR3 is 14 residues long. The whole variable domain, remainder taken from reference TRBV7-8 and TRBJ2-5, is GAGVSQSPRYKVAKRGQDVALRCDPISGHVSLFWYQQALGQGPEFLTYFQNEAQLDKSGLPSDRFFAERPEGSVSTLKIQRTQQEDSAVYLCASSLSPTGETQYFGPGTRLLVL.

The gene calls are TRBV7-2 and TRBJ2-1; D remains unclear. Germline loops: CDR1 SGHTA, CDR2 FQGNSA. The CDR3 sequence is 13 residues long. With 3 bases removed from V and 7 bases from J, the gap between germline ends came to 10 bases. CDR3 in DNA: TGTGCCAGCAGCTTGTTGGCTGGGAATGAGCAGTTCTTC. Its translation is CASSLLAGNEQFF.

The genes are TRBV5-8 and TRBJ2-3; D perhaps matches TRBD2 (5 bases). The CDR3 has 15 amino acids. V was clipped by 0 bases and J by 2 bases, with 10 bases between them. Germline CDR1 and CDR2: SGHTS and YDEGEE. DNA of the CDR3: TGTGCCAGCAGCTTGGTCCGGGGATACACAGATACGCAGTATTTT. Its translation is CASSLVRGYTDTQYF.

This chain uses TRBV7-9 with TRBJ1-2; 9 bases map to TRBD1. CDR3 length: 15 amino acids. After removal of 1 base from V and 7 bases from J, the junction contained 7 bases not matched to a gene. Germline CDR1 reads SEHNR; CDR2 reads FQNEAQ (reference sequence). CDR3 bases: TGTGCCAGCAGCTTAGTCGGGACAGGGTCGTCTGGCTACACCTTC. Residues: CASSLVGTGSSGYTF.

This clone was found once. The chain uses TRBV6-2 or TRBV6-3 and TRBJ2-1; maybe TRBD1 (6 bases). Germline V CDR1 and CDR2: MNHEY, SVGEGT. The CDR3 is 12 residues long. The V and J ends lost 5 bases and 6 bases respectively, with 8 bases between them. CDR3 coding DNA: TGTGCCAGCAGTGGACAGTCCAATGAGCAGTTCTTC. This sequence encodes CASSGQSNEQFF.

The chain carries TRBV11-2 and TRBJ2-7; possible D gene TRBD1, 6 bases. Germline V gives CDR1 SGHAT, CDR2 FQNNGV. CDR3 size: 14 residues. The V and J ends lost 4 bases and 0 bases respectively, with 10 bases between them. The DNA of the CDR3 is TGTGCCAGCAGCTCGGGACACAGCTCCTACGAGCAGTACTTC. Translating gives CASSSGHSSYEQYF.

The chain recombines TRBV19 with TRBJ2-3, with TRBD2 as a possible D gene (5 bases). This CDR3 contains 18 residues. The germline V gene has CDR1 LNHDA and CDR2 SQIVND (reference sequence). Trimming stripped 3 bases from V and 3 bases from J, with 22 bases between. CDR3: CASSIGIRSQRVTDTQYF. The CDR3 bases are TGTGCCAGTAGTATCGGAATCCGGTCACAGAGGGTAACAGATACGCAGTATTTT.

On this clone itself: The junction does not match germline at one end; this may be a read error. The chain is built from TRBV30 and TRBJ1-6; D gene unclear. Germline assignment: CDR1 GTSNPN and CDR2 SVGIG (reference sequence). The CDR3 has 14 amino acids. The CDR3 loop is CAWRKVSSNSPLHF. The CDR3 nucleotides are TGTGCCTGGAGGAAGGTTTCCTCTAATTCACCCCTCCACTTT.

The chain combines TRBV6-5 with TRBJ1-5; 8 bases match TRBD1. Germline-derived CDR1 and CDR2 are MNHEY and SVGAGI. This CDR3 region has 15 residues. The ends lost 7 bases at V and 4 bases at J; junction bases unmatched: 9. CDR3 nucleotide sequence: TGTGCCAGCACTCATACCGGGACAGGAAATCAGCCCCAGCATTTT. It encodes CASTHTGTGNQPQHF.

The V gene is TRBV3-1 (or the pseudogene TRBV3-2), the J gene TRBJ1-2, with D perhaps TRBD1 (5 bases). CDR1 LGHDT and CDR2 YNNKEL come from the germline V gene (reference sequence). The CDR3 runs to 12 residues. V lost 4 bases to trimming and J lost 13 bases, with 16 bases between them. CDR3 protein: CASSLSGLAGTF. CDR3 coding DNA: TGTGCCAGCAGCCTATCGGGACTGGCCGGCACCTTC.